The 28 T cell receptor beta chains given below trace back to one sample, sequenced in a study of blood T cell repertoires in COVID-19. TCRdb keeps only in-frame clones here, not all; method: immunoSEQ multiplex PCR. The sample has approximately 28,000 clones; roughly 70% are singletons. The sequencing input was peripheral blood. These receptors came from a boy aged 2 to 10 with active or convalescent COVID-19.

The chain combines TRBV5-1 with TRBJ1-6; 9 positions agree with TRBD1. Germline-derived CDR1 and CDR2 are SGHRS and YFSETQ. Trimming took 0 bases from V and 8 from J; bases not matched to a gene: 3. The CDR3 length is 15 residues. This CDR3 reads CASSLDRTGDSPLHF. CDR3 DNA: TGCGCCAGCAGCTTGGACCGGACAGGGGATTCACCCCTCCACTTT. Based on the CDR3 plus reference TRBV5-1 and TRBJ1-6, the full variable domain is KAGVTQTPRYLIKTRGQQVTLSCSPISGHRSVSWYQQTPGQGLQFLFEYFSETQRNKGNFPGRFSGRQFSNSRSEMNVSTLELGDSALYLCASSLDRTGDSPLHFGNGTRLTVT.

The chain has TRBV5-1 and TRBJ2-5; D is possibly TRBD1 (6 bases). V was trimmed by 4 bases and J by 2 bases, leaving 9 bases between them. The CDR3 consists of 13 residues. CDR1 and CDR2 (germline): SGHRS, YFSETQ. CDR3 amino acids: CASSRGGQETQYF. DNA of the CDR3: TGCGCCAGCAGCCGAGGGGGTCAAGAGACCCAGTACTTC.

J is TRBJ1-6 and V is TRBV5-4; possibly TRBD1 for D (6 bases). This CDR3 contains 15 residues. CDR1 is SGHNT, CDR2 YYREEE, per germline (reference sequence). Trimming removed 1 base from V and 3 bases from J, with 8 bases in between. DNA for the CDR3: TGTGCCAGCAGCTTGAACAGGGACTATAATTCACCCCTCCACTTT. It encodes CASSLNRDYNSPLHF.

The chain combines TRBV18 with TRBJ1-1; D is uncertain. Germline CDR1 KGHSH, CDR2 LQKENI. Trimming took 3 bases from V and 2 from J, leaving 10 bases between them. The CDR3 covers 14 residues. The CDR3 protein is CASSPGNLNTEAFF. The CDR3 coding sequence is TGTGCCAGCTCACCCGGGAACCTTAACACTGAAGCTTTCTTT.

The chain combines TRBV10-2 with TRBJ2-3; D gene unclear. The ends were cut back, 6 bases at V and 0 bases at J, with 4 bases in the middle. This CDR3 contains 12 residues. The germline V gene encodes CDR1 WSHSY and CDR2 SAAADI. The DNA of the CDR3 is TGCGCCAGCAGGACTAGCACAGATACGCAGTATTTT. Its translation is CASRTSTDTQYF.

V is TRBV5-1 and J is TRBJ2-1, with 8 bases that match TRBD2. The trim removed 3 bases at V and 9 bases at J, leaving 14 bases unmatched. The CDR3 sequence is 16 residues long. Germline CDR1 is SGHRS and CDR2 is YFSETQ. The CDR3 bases are TGCGCCAGCAGCTGCCCGAGAGCGGGAGTGTGCGGTGAGCAGTTCTTC. Its protein product is CASSCPRAGVCGEQFF.

The rearrangement joins TRBV19 to TRBJ2-1, with 10 bases matching TRBD1. The CDR3 spans 17 residues. V lost 4 bases and J lost 5; bases outside the gene matches: 11. Germline-derived CDR1 and CDR2 are LNHDA and SQIVND (reference sequence). The CDR3 region is CASSSIKTGGLDNEQFF. The CDR3 nucleotides read TGTGCCAGTAGTAGTATTAAGACAGGGGGCCTGGACAATGAGCAGTTCTTC.

This sequence joins TRBV29-1 and TRBJ1-1, with TRBD1 matching 11 bases. The CDR3 covers 14 residues. Trimming removed 6 bases from V and 2 bases from J; junction bases left unmatched: 5. Looked up from germline, CDR1 is SQVTM and CDR2 is ANQGSEA. Here the CDR3 DNA reads TGCAGCGTCTCCGGGACAGGGGGAAACACTGAAGCTTTCTTT. It yields the protein CSVSGTGGNTEAFF.

The rearrangement joins TRBV7-8 to TRBJ2-1; the match to TRBD1 covers 7 bases. Per the germline V gene, CDR1 is SGHVS and CDR2 is FQNEAQ. V was clipped by 4 bases and J by 1 base; unmatched bases: 19. This CDR3 has 20 residues. The CDR3 reads CASSSIFYRGIKVSYNEQFF. CDR3 in DNA: TGTGCCAGCAGCTCCATCTTCTACAGGGGCATCAAAGTATCCTACAATGAGCAGTTCTTC.

This clone was detected a few times. DNA for the CDR3: TGTGCCAGCAGCCCGACTAGTTCAGATACGCAGTATTTT. Translated, it gives CASSPTSSDTQYF. This chain connects TRBV5-5 to TRBJ2-3; tentative D call: TRBD2 (6 bases). This CDR3 has 13 amino acids. Germline-derived CDR1 and CDR2 are SGHKS and YYEKEE (reference sequence). Trimming left V 4 bases short and J 4 bases short, with 10 bases between.

In its sample, this clone was seen once. The chain uses TRBV28 and TRBJ1-4; 8 nucleotides align to TRBD1. This CDR3 is built from 14 residues. Unmatched junction bases numbered 7, after V lost 5 bases and J lost 8 bases. CDR1 is MDHEN, CDR2 SYDVKM, per germline. CDR3 amino acids: CASSEGTGLEKLFF. CDR3 nucleotide sequence: TGTGCCAGCAGTGAAGGGACAGGTTTGGAAAAACTGTTTTTT.

The gene calls are TRBV7-9 and TRBJ1-1; no reliable D call. Germline V gene lookup returns CDR1 SEHNR and CDR2 FQNEAQ (reference sequence). The CDR3 is 13 amino acids. Trimming left V 5 bases short and J 1 base short, with 8 bases between. DNA for the CDR3: TGTGCCAGCAGCCGTCAGGCGAACACTGAAGCTTTCTTT. It codes for CASSRQANTEAFF.

This clone was detected once. This chain joins TRBV2 and TRBJ2-1; D is ambiguous. Looked up from germline, CDR1 is SNHLY and CDR2 is FYNNEI. Trimming left V 3 bases short and J 7 bases short, with 7 bases between. This CDR3 comprises 12 residues. The CDR3 nucleotides are TGTGCCAGCAGTGATGAGATGAATGAGCAGTTCTTC. Encoded protein: CASSDEMNEQFF.

This chain joins TRBV19 and TRBJ1-1; 9 bases map to TRBD1. V shed 6 bases and J 6 bases; nucleotides not matched to a gene: 11. The CDR3 is 15 amino acids. CDR1 is LNHDA and CDR2 is SQIVND in the germline V gene (reference sequence). CDR3 sequence (DNA): TGTGCCAGTAGCAGAATCGGACAGGGGATACCTGAAGCTTTCTTT. This translates into CASSRIGQGIPEAFF.

J is TRBJ1-2 and V is TRBV2, with 7 nucleotides matching TRBD1. CDR3 length: 11 amino acids. Trimming took 8 bases from V and 3 from J; bases not matched to a gene: 0. Germline-derived CDR1 and CDR2 are SNHLY and FYNNEI. In DNA, the CDR3 is TGTGCCAGCGGGACAGACTATGGCTACACCTTC. Its protein is CASGTDYGYTF.

This clone was detected only a few times. The V call is TRBV5-4, the J call TRBJ2-6; tentatively, D is TRBD1 (5 bases). V gave up 4 bases and J gave up 4 bases, with 15 bases separating them. CDR3 size: 16 residues. The germline gives CDR1 SGHNT, CDR2 YYREEE (reference sequence). The CDR3 is CASSDPGFPGANVLTF. CDR3 DNA sequence: TGTGCCAGCAGCGATCCAGGGTTTCCCGGGGCCAACGTCCTGACTTTC.

This clone was observed once. This chain connects TRBV10-2 to TRBJ2-1, with 10 bases fitting TRBD2. Germline values: CDR1 WSHSY, CDR2 SAAADI. The CDR3 runs to 15 residues. J lost 8 bases, V lost 6 bases, and 10 bases had no gene match. The CDR3 coding sequence is TGCGCCAGCAGGCCTAGCGGGAGAGCCCACCATGAGCAGTTCTTC. This gives the protein CASRPSGRAHHEQFF.

The chain recombines TRBV3-1 (or the pseudogene TRBV3-2) with TRBJ1-5, with a tentative D call TRBD1 (6 bases). The CDR3 has 17 amino acids. Germline V gene lookup returns CDR1 LGHDT and CDR2 YNNKEL (reference sequence). Trimming shortened V by 0 bases and J by 2 bases, and 14 bases separated the two germline ends. CDR3 in amino acids: CASSQDPQGRGNQPQHF. The CDR3 coding sequence is TGTGCCAGCAGCCAAGACCCCCAGGGGAGAGGCAATCAGCCCCAGCATTTT.

The CDR3 region has the DNA TGTGCCAGCAGCCCAATCGGAGGGCAGTCTACCTTCGTCCTGACTTTC. This sequence encodes CASSPIGGQSTFVLTF. V gene TRBV5-5 combines with J gene TRBJ2-6, with a tentative D call TRBD2 (6 bases). The length of the CDR3 is 16 residues. V dropped 4 bases and J dropped 12 bases, with 23 bases sitting between them. Looked up from germline, CDR1 is SGHKS and CDR2 is YYEKEE (reference sequence).

Only one count was recorded for this clone. The rearrangement links TRBV6-5 to TRBJ1-1; D perhaps matches TRBD1 (6 bases). CDR3 length: 14 residues. Looked up from germline, CDR1 is MNHEY and CDR2 is SVGAGI. V lost 5 bases and J 1 base, leaving 11 bases between the germline ends. The CDR3 here is CASSPGQPNTEAFF. The DNA for the CDR3 is TGTGCCAGCAGTCCCGGACAGCCGAACACTGAAGCTTTCTTT.

The sample holds one count of this clone. The CDR3 coding sequence is TGTGCCAGTAGTATCCAGGGAATGAACACTGAAGCTTTCTTT. Translation: CASSIQGMNTEAFF. The chain is built from TRBV19 and TRBJ1-1, with D tentatively TRBD1 (5 bases). This CDR3 comprises 14 residues. Germline V gene lookup returns CDR1 LNHDA and CDR2 SQIVND (reference sequence). V was cut by 3 bases and J by 0 bases, with 8 bases left in between.

V usage is TRBV5-1 and J usage is TRBJ1-1; 8 nucleotides agree with TRBD1. The CDR3 contains 15 residues. J was trimmed by 6 bases and V by 2 bases; bases with no gene match: 9. CDR1 is SGHRS, CDR2 YFSETQ, per germline. The CDR3 bases are TGCGCCAGCAGCTTAGGACAGGGACTCCTCGCTGAAGCTTTCTTT. Translating gives CASSLGQGLLAEAFF. The full variable domain, its missing parts supplied by reference TRBV5-1 and TRBJ1-1, is KAGVTQTPRYLIKTRGQQVTLSCSPISGHRSVSWYQQTPGQGLQFLFEYFSETQRNKGNFPGRFSGRQFSNSRSEMNVSTLELGDSALYLCASSLGQGLLAEAFFGQGTRLTVV.

V is TRBV27 and J is TRBJ2-7, with a possible D match to TRBD2 (5 bases). Trimming pared 4 bases from V and 3 bases from J, leaving 13 bases between. CDR1 MNHEY and CDR2 SMNVEV come from the germline V gene (reference sequence). The CDR3 is made up of 14 amino acids. In DNA, the CDR3 is TGTGCCAGCAGTTCGGGAACGTATTACTACGAGCAGTACTTC. Its translation is CASSSGTYYYEQYF.

The table lists this clone with a few counts. This chain uses TRBV15 with TRBJ1-4, with D uncertain. The V gene's germline CDR1 is LNHNV and CDR2 YYDKDF (reference sequence). CDR3 size: 14 residues. The ends were cut back, 0 bases at V and 4 bases at J, with 6 bases in the middle. Here the CDR3 DNA reads TGTGCCACCAGCAGAGATCGCAGTAATGAAAAACTGTTTTTT. It specifies CATSRDRSNEKLFF.

V usage is TRBV5-1 and J usage is TRBJ1-1, with D unresolved. The CDR3 spans 15 residues. V was trimmed by 1 base and J by 0 bases, leaving 10 bases between them. Per the germline V gene, CDR1 is SGHRS and CDR2 is YFSETQ. This CDR3 reads CASSLLADLNTEAFF. The CDR3 DNA reads TGCGCCAGCAGCTTGCTGGCTGATCTGAACACTGAAGCTTTCTTT.

V gene TRBV18 combines with J gene TRBJ2-2; 8 bases are a match to TRBD2. The CDR3 extends over 17 amino acids. The V gene's germline CDR1 is KGHSH and CDR2 LQKENI. The V segment lost 0 bases and the J segment 4 bases; nucleotides outside the gene matches: 7. CDR3 in DNA: TGTGCCAGCTCACCACCTCCTCGGGGGGGTCTCACCGGGGAGCTGTTTTTT. As protein: CASSPPPRGGLTGELFF. Filled out from reference TRBV18 and TRBJ2-2, the complete variable domain reads NAGVMQNPRHLVRRRGQEARLRCSPMKGHSHVYWYRQLPEEGLKFMVYLQKENIIDESGMPKERFSAEFPKEGPSILRIQQVVRGDSAAYFCASSPPPRGGLTGELFFGEGSRLTVL.

The chain employs TRBV9 and TRBJ2-1, with a tentative D call TRBD2 (5 bases). CDR1 is SGDLS, CDR2 YYNGEE, per germline. The length of the CDR3 is 16 residues. Deletions cut 0 bases from V and 0 bases from J, with 10 bases between. The CDR3 DNA follows: TGTGCCAGCAGCGTAGACCGAGCGGACTCCTACAATGAGCAGTTCTTC. Its translation is CASSVDRADSYNEQFF.

The chain joins TRBV27 to TRBJ2-5; 14 bases match TRBD2. Losses at the gene ends were 5 bases for V and 5 bases for J; bases not matched to a gene: 10. Per the germline V gene, CDR1 is MNHEY and CDR2 is SMNVEV (reference sequence). CDR3 length equals 17 residues. CDR3 nucleotides: TGTGCCAGCAGTGCCGGGACTAGCGGGAGTTGGACGGAGACCCAGTACTTC. Its translation is CASSAGTSGSWTETQYF.